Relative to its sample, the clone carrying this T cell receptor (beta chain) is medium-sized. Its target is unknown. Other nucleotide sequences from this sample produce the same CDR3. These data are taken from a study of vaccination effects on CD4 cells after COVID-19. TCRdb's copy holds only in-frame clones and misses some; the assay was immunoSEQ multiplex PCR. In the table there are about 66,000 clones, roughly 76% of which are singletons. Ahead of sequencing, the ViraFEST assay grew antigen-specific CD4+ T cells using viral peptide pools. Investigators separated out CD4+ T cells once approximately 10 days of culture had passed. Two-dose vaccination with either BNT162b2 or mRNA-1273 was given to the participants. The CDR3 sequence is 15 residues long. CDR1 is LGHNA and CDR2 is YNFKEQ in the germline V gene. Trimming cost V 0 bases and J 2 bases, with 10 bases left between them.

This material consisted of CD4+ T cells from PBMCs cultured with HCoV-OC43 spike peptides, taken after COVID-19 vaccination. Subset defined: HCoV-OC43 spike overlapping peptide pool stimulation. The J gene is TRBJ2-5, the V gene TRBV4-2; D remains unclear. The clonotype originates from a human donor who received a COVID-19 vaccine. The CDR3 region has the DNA TGTGCCAGCAGCCAAGATGGACGGGTTCAAGAGACCCAGTACTTC. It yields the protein CASSQDGRVQETQYF.